Each of the 29 T cell receptor beta chains below was sequenced from the same sample in a study of T cell responses to AZD1222 COVID-19 vaccine. Profiling relied on immunoSEQ multiplex PCR, and the TCRdb table lists in-frame clones only, not all of them. The top ten hold around 1.1% of the sample, which has about 46,000 clones, roughly 89% seen once. The source material was peripheral blood, sampled 28 days after the second AZD1222 dose. The receptors derive from an adult who received the AZD1222 COVID-19 vaccine.

The J gene is TRBJ2-7, the V gene TRBV27; 10 nucleotides match TRBD1. Losses at the gene ends were 5 bases for V and 2 bases for J; bases not matched to a gene: 6. CDR3 length: 15 amino acids. The germline gives CDR1 MNHEY, CDR2 SMNVEV (reference sequence). Here the CDR3 reads CASSLTGGATYEQYF. The CDR3 bases are TGTGCCAGCAGTCTGACAGGGGGCGCAACCTACGAGCAGTACTTC.

This chain uses TRBV7-2 with TRBJ2-1, with 10 bases matching TRBD2. The CDR3 spans 15 residues. V was pared by 5 bases and J by 2 bases, with 3 bases of the junction left unmatched. Germline V gene sequence: CDR1 SGHTA, CDR2 FQGNSA. In DNA form, the CDR3 reads TGTGCCAGCAGCCCAGGACTAGCGGCCTACAATGAGCAGTTCTTC. This translates into CASSPGLAAYNEQFF.

The chain joins TRBV4-2 to TRBJ2-2, with TRBD2 matching over 8 bases. The CDR3 spans 15 residues. Germline V gives CDR1 LGHNA, CDR2 YNFKEQ. Trimming at V came to 4 bases and at J to 6 bases, leaving 7 bases not matched to a gene. CDR3 bases: TGTGCCAGCAGCCGGCTCGGACTAGCCCCCGGGGAGCTGTTTTTT. Translating gives CASSRLGLAPGELFF.

The rearrangement joins TRBV10-1 to TRBJ1-1, with 12 bases matching TRBD1. V was pared by 5 bases and J by 5 bases, with 12 bases of the junction left unmatched. Germline V gene lookup returns CDR1 WNHNN and CDR2 SYGVQD (reference sequence). The CDR3 runs to 17 residues. The chain's CDR3 is CASSISPGQGARTEAFF. For the CDR3, the DNA is TGCGCCAGCAGTATTTCGCCGGGACAGGGGGCGAGGACTGAAGCTTTCTTT.

This chain connects TRBV7-2 to TRBJ2-3; D is unclear. Germline V gene sequence: CDR1 SGHTA, CDR2 FQGNSA. Between the trimmed V and J ends, which lost 1 base and 1 base, there was a span of 6 bases. The CDR3 is 14 amino acids. CDR3 amino acids: CASSLGDGTDTQYF. CDR3 DNA sequence: TGTGCCAGCAGCTTAGGGGATGGCACAGATACGCAGTATTTT.

The chain combines TRBV2 with TRBJ2-7, with D uncertain. The CDR3 loop spans 12 amino acids. The germline V and J ends were trimmed by 6 bases and 5 bases, with 11 bases remaining between them. Germline loops: CDR1 SNHLY, CDR2 FYNNEI. Written as DNA, the CDR3 is TGTGCCAGCAGCCGCGAGGCCCACGAGCAGTACTTC. Translating it yields CASSREAHEQYF. The full variable domain, in which reference TRBV2 and TRBJ2-7 provide the parts outside the CDR3, is EPEVTQTPSHQVTQMGQEVILRCVPISNHLYFYWYRQILGQKVEFLVSFYNNEISEKSEIFDDQFSVERPDGSNFTLKIRSTKLEDSAMYFCASSREAHEQYFGPGTRLTVT.

The chain uses TRBV10-1 and TRBJ2-7; TRBD2 matches 10 bases. With V trimmed by 0 bases and J by 4 bases, 9 bases remained unmatched. The CDR3 has 17 residues. In germline, CDR1 is WNHNN, CDR2 SYGVQD (reference sequence). CDR3 region: CASSESKSGRALYEQYF. In DNA form, the CDR3 reads TGCGCCAGCAGTGAGTCGAAAAGCGGGAGGGCCTTGTACGAGCAGTACTTC.

The rearrangement joins TRBV7-2 to TRBJ2-1, with D perhaps matching TRBD2 (5 bases). Per the germline V gene, CDR1 is SGHTA and CDR2 is FQGNSA. CDR3 length: 15 amino acids. V shed 1 base and J shed 4 bases, with 11 bases lying between them. Here the CDR3 reads CASSLERGPYNEQFF. The DNA of the CDR3 is TGTGCCAGCAGCTTAGAACGAGGGCCTTACAATGAGCAGTTCTTC.

The V and J genes are TRBV3-1 (or the pseudogene TRBV3-2) and TRBJ2-7, with a weak D call TRBD2 (6 bases). The germline V gene encodes CDR1 LGHDT and CDR2 YNNKEL (reference sequence). V was clipped by 3 bases and J by 6 bases, with 6 bases between them. The CDR3 runs to 11 residues. The CDR3 sequence is CASSQEGEQYF. The CDR3 DNA reads TGTGCCAGCAGCCAGGAGGGCGAGCAGTACTTC.

V gene TRBV21-1 combines with J gene TRBJ2-1; the table names TRBD1, a call not compared with the DNA. TRBV21-1 is assigned pseudogene status. This CDR3 has 20 amino acids. The DNA for the CDR3 is TGTGCCAGCAGCAAAGAAAGAGGTTGTGGACAGCAGTACTCCTACAATGAGCAGTTCTTC. As protein: CASSKERGCGQQYSYNEQFF.

The chain employs TRBV12-1 and TRBJ2-5; TRBD2, the table's D call, was not compared with the DNA. TRBV12-1 is a documented pseudogene. The CDR3 spans 16 residues. The CDR3 region has the DNA TGTGCCAGCAGCTTGGCAGGGACTCCGGGTGGAGGGGCCCAGTACTTC. Translating gives CASSLAGTPGGGAQYF.

This chain uses TRBV4-1 with TRBJ1-5; 10 nucleotides agree with TRBD1. Germline CDR1 reads MGHRA; CDR2 reads YSYEKL. With V trimmed by 0 bases and J by 2 bases, 1 base remained unmatched. The CDR3 totals 16 residues. The chain's CDR3 is CASSQEGTGGNQPQHF. In DNA form, the CDR3 reads TGCGCCAGCAGCCAAGAGGGGACAGGGGGCAATCAGCCCCAGCATTTT.

CDR3 DNA: TGTGCCAGCAGCCCCGGGGGGGGGCGGGTGAATGAGCAGTTCTTC. This sequence encodes CASSPGGGRVNEQFF. This chain joins TRBV11-3 and TRBJ2-1; the match to TRBD2 covers 8 bases. The CDR3 consists of 15 residues. V lost 5 bases to trimming and J lost 7 bases; unmatched junction nucleotides: 10. The germline V gene has CDR1 SGHNT and CDR2 YENEEA.

The V and J genes are TRBV28 and TRBJ2-7, with D possibly being TRBD1 or TRBD2 (5 bases each). Trimming stripped 3 bases from V and 0 bases from J, with 15 bases between. CDR1 is MDHEN and CDR2 is SYDVKM in the germline V gene. This CDR3 contains 16 residues. CDR3 residues: CASSFPWGSGSYEQYF. Here the CDR3 DNA reads TGTGCCAGCAGTTTCCCCTGGGGGTCCGGCTCCTACGAGCAGTACTTC.

The rearrangement links TRBV19 to TRBJ1-1; D is uncertain. Trimming cost V 5 bases and J 1 base, with 11 bases left between them. Germline lookup yields CDR1 LNHDA and CDR2 SQIVND (reference sequence). The CDR3 length is 14 residues. The CDR3 is CASSAWTGNTEAFF. CDR3 DNA sequence: TGTGCCAGTAGTGCGTGGACGGGGAACACTGAAGCTTTCTTT.

This clone was found once. The V gene is TRBV5-6, the J gene TRBJ2-1, with D perhaps matching TRBD2 (6 bases). Germline CDR1 is SGHDT and CDR2 is YYEEEE. The CDR3 spans 13 residues. Trimming left V 5 bases short and J 12 bases short, with 18 bases between. The CDR3 coding sequence is TGTGCCAGCAGGGACCCAGGAGGGCGGCGGCAGTTCTTC. Protein sequence: CASRDPGGRRQFF.

The gene calls are TRBV5-1 and TRBJ1-5, with D perhaps TRBD1 (5 bases). Trimming removed 2 bases at V and 3 bases at J, with 12 bases between. The germline gives CDR1 SGHRS, CDR2 YFSETQ. This CDR3 spans 15 amino acids. This CDR3 reads CASSLGPGYNQPQHF. As DNA, the CDR3 is TGCGCCAGCAGCTTAGGTCCAGGGTACAATCAGCCCCAGCATTTT.

This clone was found once. The V gene is TRBV18, the J gene TRBJ1-2; 10 positions agree with TRBD1. Looked up from germline, CDR1 is KGHSH and CDR2 is LQKENI. The CDR3 has 14 residues. The V segment lost 5 bases and the J segment 8 bases; nucleotides outside the gene matches: 8. This CDR3 reads CASSAGQGDHGYTF. The DNA for the CDR3 is TGTGCCAGCTCAGCAGGACAGGGGGACCACGGCTACACCTTC.

The chain links TRBV5-4 to TRBJ2-7; possibly TRBD2 for D (5 bases). Trimming pared 4 bases from V and 3 bases from J, leaving 11 bases between. The CDR3 runs 13 residues. Germline assignment: CDR1 SGHNT and CDR2 YYREEE (reference sequence). The CDR3: CASSQDGNYEQYF. Here the CDR3 DNA reads TGTGCCAGCAGCCAGGACGGGAACTACGAGCAGTACTTC.

The rearrangement links TRBV5-6 to TRBJ2-7, with D maybe TRBD1 (6 bases). Germline assignment: CDR1 SGHDT and CDR2 YYEEEE. The V gene lost 0 bases and the J gene lost 7 bases, with 14 bases spanning the gap. The CDR3 contains 14 residues. The CDR3 spells CASSLGGRGVEQYF. CDR3 nucleotide sequence: TGTGCCAGCAGCTTGGGTGGCAGGGGAGTAGAGCAGTACTTC.

This rearrangement joins TRBV7-2 to TRBJ2-1; 8 nucleotides agree with TRBD2. V was clipped by 1 base and J by 4 bases; unmatched bases: 3. Germline V gene lookup returns CDR1 SGHTA and CDR2 FQGNSA. The CDR3 has 15 residues. CDR3 bases: TGTGCCAGCAGCTTAGTCGGGGGGGATTACAATGAGCAGTTCTTC. This gives the protein CASSLVGGDYNEQFF.

This sequence joins TRBV18 and TRBJ1-2; D is possibly TRBD1 (6 bases). The CDR3 consists of 13 residues. V was shortened by 3 bases and J by 6 bases, with 11 bases between the two germline ends. The germline gives CDR1 KGHSH, CDR2 LQKENI. In DNA form, the CDR3 reads TGTGCCAGCTCACCCGTGGGGGCTGATGGCTACACCTTC. Its translation: CASSPVGADGYTF.

The CDR3 is CASSVENSYTGELFF. CDR3 nucleotide sequence: TGTGCCAGCAGCGTAGAGAACAGTTACACCGGGGAGCTGTTTTTT. The V gene is TRBV9, the J gene TRBJ2-2; D is unclear. The CDR3 loop spans 15 amino acids. Trimming cost V 0 bases and J 3 bases, with 9 bases left between them. Per germline, CDR1 SGDLS and CDR2 YYNGEE.

The V and J genes are TRBV6-1 and TRBJ2-2; tentative D call: TRBD1 (7 bases). V lost 1 base and J 3 bases, leaving 18 bases between the germline ends. Germline CDR1 and CDR2: MNHNS and SASEGT. There are 18 residues in the CDR3. The CDR3 region is CASSEEVLGGTDTGELFF. The CDR3 DNA reads as TGTGCCAGCAGTGAAGAAGTACTAGGGGGGACAGACACCGGGGAGCTGTTTTTT.

The chain combines TRBV3-1 (or the pseudogene TRBV3-2) with TRBJ2-7; 9 bases align to TRBD1. The CDR3 spans 14 residues. Germline V gives CDR1 LGHDT, CDR2 YNNKEL (reference sequence). V was clipped by 4 bases and J by 6 bases; unmatched bases: 7. CDR3 nucleotide sequence: TGTGCCAGCAGCCTAAGGACAGGGGATATCGAGCAGTACTTC. The encoded protein is CASSLRTGDIEQYF.

The chain carries TRBV7-2 and TRBJ2-5; 11 positions match TRBD2. The length of the CDR3 is 15 residues. The junction had 9 bases not matched to a gene; V was cut back by 5 bases and J by 7 bases. The germline CDR1 and CDR2 sequences are SGHTA and FQGNSA. Here the CDR3 DNA reads TGTGCCAGCAGCGTTAGCGGGAGGGCGGAAGGGACCCAGTACTTC. Encoded protein: CASSVSGRAEGTQYF.

The J gene is TRBJ1-3, the V gene TRBV3-1 (or the pseudogene TRBV3-2); D not certain. The germline V gene encodes CDR1 LGHDT and CDR2 YNNKEL (reference sequence). The CDR3 spans 14 residues. V was pared by 5 bases and J by 1 base, with 9 bases between. CDR3 sequence: CASSTPLSGNTIYF. CDR3 coding DNA: TGTGCCAGCAGCACACCCTTGTCTGGAAACACCATATATTTT.

V and J are TRBV27 and TRBJ2-2; no clear D. CDR1 and CDR2 (germline): MNHEY, SMNVEV (reference sequence). V gave up 7 bases and J gave up 1 base, with 13 bases separating them. This CDR3 has 15 amino acids. CDR3 residues: CASKSVGMNTGELFF. The CDR3 nucleotides read TGTGCCAGCAAGAGTGTAGGGATGAACACCGGGGAGCTGTTTTTT.

This clone was seen only once. The chain recombines TRBV27 with TRBJ2-3; TRBD2 aligns across 15 bases. Per germline, CDR1 MNHEY and CDR2 SMNVEV (reference sequence). This CDR3 contains 16 residues. The trim removed 2 bases at V and 8 bases at J, leaving 5 bases unmatched. The CDR3 protein is CASSLTGTSGRPTQYF. The CDR3 DNA is TGTGCCAGCAGTTTAACCGGGACTAGCGGGAGGCCTACGCAGTATTTT.